The rows below give T cell receptor beta chains drawn from one sample of a study of vaccination effects on CD4 cells after COVID-19. TCRdb's table, derived via immunoSEQ multiplex PCR, lists solely in-frame clones and lacks some. The table shows about 73,000 clones, with about four fifths occurring only once. No antigen has been identified for these receptors. Sample: CD4+ T cells from PBMCs cultured with HCoV-NL63 spike peptides, taken before COVID-19 vaccination. The origin of the receptors is a human donor who received a COVID-19 vaccine. Both conserved end residues are part of each CDR3. D genes are given only for firm matches. Size is stated for part of the rows, as once, few or many counts, or as a class when the clone is expanded.

clone_size j_call v_call d_call cdr3_aa cdr3_nt
NA TRBJ1-1 TRBV19 NA CASSIGTARGSEAFF TGTGCCAGTAGTATAGGGACAGCCCGGGGGTCCGAAGCTTTCTTT
NA TRBJ1-2 TRBV5-8 TRBD1 CASTRDRNIDGYTF TGTGCCAGCACCAGGGACAGAAACATAGATGGCTACACCTTC
once TRBJ2-5 TRBV6-2/TRBV6-3 TRBD2 CASSLGPSGGVRETQYF TGTGCCAGCAGTTTGGGGCCTAGCGGGGGGGTCAGGGAGACCCAGTACTTC
NA TRBJ1-2 TRBV5-5 TRBD1 CASSRQGPYGYTF TGTGCCAGCAGCAGACAGGGTCCCTACGGCTACACCTTC
NA TRBJ1-6 TRBV6-5 TRBD1 CASSPRDRANSPLHF TGTGCCAGCAGTCCCCGGGACAGGGCTAATTCACCCCTCCACTTT
NA TRBJ1-2 TRBV18 NA CASSQSGGSNYGYTF TGTGCCAGCTCACAAAGTGGAGGGAGCAACTATGGCTACACCTTC
NA TRBJ1-3 TRBV6-4 NA CASITQGGNTIYF TGTGCCAGCATTACGCAGGGTGGAAACACCATATATTTT
NA TRBJ2-1 TRBV5-1 NA CASSQSGPPYNEQFF TGCGCCAGCAGCCAGAGCGGGCCACCCTACAATGAGCAGTTCTTC
NA TRBJ2-5 TRBV5-1 NA CASSLQGEETQYF TGCGCCAGCAGCCTGCAGGGCGAGGAGACCCAGTACTTC
NA TRBJ2-2 TRBV3-1/TRBV3-2 NA CASSQNQGSTGELFF TGTGCCAGCAGCCAAAATCAGGGTTCGACCGGGGAGCTGTTTTTT
few TRBJ1-1 TRBV7-9 NA CASSSRGFTEAFF TGTGCCAGCAGCTCCCGGGGGTTCACTGAAGCTTTCTTT
NA TRBJ1-1 TRBV6-5 NA CASRRQGVVNTEAFF TGTGCCAGCAGACGTCAGGGAGTCGTGAACACTGAAGCTTTCTTT
few TRBJ1-1 TRBV19 TRBD1 CASSIGGQVAMNTEAFF TGTGCCAGTAGTATAGGGGGACAGGTGGCAATGAACACTGAAGCTTTCTTT
NA TRBJ2-5 TRBV3-1/TRBV3-2 NA CASSRLGGDDQETQYF TGTGCCAGCAGCAGACTTGGAGGGGACGACCAAGAGACCCAGTACTTC
NA TRBJ1-2 TRBV20-1 NA CSAQLPYGYTF TGCAGTGCTCAGCTACCCTATGGCTACACCTTC
NA TRBJ1-1 TRBV2 NA CASRDGQTNTEAFF TGTGCCAGCAGGGACGGACAGACAAACACTGAAGCTTTCTTT
few TRBJ2-2 TRBV7-3 TRBD2 CASSRTSGYTGELFF TGTGCCAGCAGCCGGACTAGCGGTTACACCGGGGAGCTGTTTTTT
NA TRBJ2-1 TRBV19 TRBD2 CASSIGGGNEQFF TGTGCCAGTAGTATAGGGGGGGGGAATGAGCAGTTCTTC
NA TRBJ2-4 TRBV2 NA CASSKDRNIQYF TGTGCCAGCAGCAAGGACAGAAACATTCAGTACTTC
few TRBJ1-2 TRBV12-3/TRBV12-4 NA CASSEQGSHGYTF TGTGCCAGCAGTGAACAGGGTAGTCATGGCTACACCTTC
NA TRBJ2-5 TRBV3-1/TRBV3-2 NA CASKGRTQTQYF TGTGCCAGCAAGGGGCGGACACAGACCCAGTACTTC
NA TRBJ2-2 TRBV7-9 NA CASSLLVTGELFF TGTGCCAGCAGCTTACTAGTCACCGGGGAGCTGTTTTTT
once TRBJ2-5 TRBV12-3/TRBV12-4 TRBD1 CASRHRGETQYF TGTGCCAGCAGGCACAGGGGAGAGACCCAGTACTTC
NA TRBJ1-6 TRBV30 NA CAWRLVQVSYNSPLHF TGTGCCTGGAGATTAGTACAGGTCTCATATAATTCACCCCTCCACTTT
NA TRBJ2-1 TRBV5-1 NA CASSWQSSYNEQFF TGCGCCAGCAGCTGGCAAAGCTCCTACAATGAGCAGTTCTTC
NA TRBJ1-6 TRBV9 TRBD1 CASSVRDRARNSPLHF TGTGCCAGCAGCGTTAGGGACAGGGCGAGGAATTCACCCCTCCACTTT
NA TRBJ2-1 TRBV2 NA CASSEQVPGLGEQFF TGTGCCAGCAGCGAACAGGTACCGGGCTTGGGTGAGCAGTTCTTC
NA TRBJ1-1 TRBV5-1 NA CASSLELNTEAFF TGCGCCAGCAGCTTGGAGCTGAACACTGAAGCTTTCTTT
once TRBJ2-5 TRBV6-4 TRBD2 CASSDRAGSGAIQETQYF TGTGCCAGCAGTGACAGGGCTGGTAGCGGGGCCATCCAAGAGACCCAGTACTTC
NA TRBJ1-5 TRBV19 NA CASSIARGQNQPQHF TGTGCCAGTAGTATAGCGAGGGGACAAAATCAGCCCCAGCATTTT
NA TRBJ1-1 TRBV19 NA CASSIRENTEAFF TGTGCCAGTAGTATTCGGGAAAACACTGAAGCTTTCTTT
NA TRBJ1-5 TRBV21-1 NA CASSIPGTVDQPQHF TGTGCCAGCAGCATCCCCGGGACAGTGGATCAGCCCCAGCATTTT
NA TRBJ1-1 TRBV18 TRBD1 CASSPLTGGENTEAFF TGTGCCAGCTCACCGTTGACAGGGGGCGAGAACACTGAAGCTTTCTTT
NA TRBJ1-2 TRBV5-1 NA CASSSALGLGYGYTF TGCGCCAGCAGCTCCGCCCTCGGACTGGGCTATGGCTACACCTTC
NA TRBJ1-5 TRBV7-2 NA CASSLGEARNQPQHF TGTGCCAGCAGCTTAGGCGAGGCACGCAATCAGCCCCAGCATTTT
NA TRBJ1-1 TRBV6-5 TRBD1 CASSDRGPGGAFF TGTGCCAGTTCGGACAGGGGGCCCGGTGGAGCTTTCTTT
NA TRBJ2-2 TRBV5-1 NA CASRYPGQTATGELFF TGCGCCAGCCGATACCCGGGACAAACTGCTACCGGGGAGCTGTTTTTT
NA TRBJ2-2 TRBV28 NA CASSFLRNTGELFF TGTGCCAGCAGTTTCCTCCGGAACACCGGGGAGCTGTTTTTT
NA TRBJ2-3 TRBV27 TRBD1 CASRKGAGDTQYF TGTGCCAGCAGAAAGGGGGCAGGAGATACGCAGTATTTT
NA TRBJ2-6 TRBV5-1 TRBD1 CASSTTTGDSGANVLTF TGCGCCAGCAGCACGACGACAGGGGACTCTGGGGCCAACGTCCTGACTTTC
NA TRBJ1-6 TRBV24-1 TRBD1 CATSDSGQGGSPLHF TGTGCCACCAGTGATTCGGGACAGGGCGGATCACCCCTCCACTTT
few TRBJ1-3 TRBV24-1 NA CATSYCPGNTIYF TGTGCCACCAGTTATTGCCCAGGAAACACCATATATTTT
NA TRBJ1-1 TRBV12-3/TRBV12-4 NA CASSPDSLGAFF TGTGCCAGCAGCCCTGACAGTCTCGGAGCTTTCTTT
NA TRBJ2-2 TRBV19 NA CASSSPPANTGELFF TGTGCCAGTAGTTCCCCGCCGGCGAACACCGGGGAGCTGTTTTTT
few TRBJ1-2 TRBV24-1 NA CATSDLASYGYTF TGTGCCACCAGTGATTTAGCAAGCTATGGCTACACCTTC
NA TRBJ2-5 TRBV24-1 TRBD1 CATSDVRGQGYQETQYF TGTGCCACCAGTGACGTTCGTGGACAGGGATACCAAGAGACCCAGTACTTC